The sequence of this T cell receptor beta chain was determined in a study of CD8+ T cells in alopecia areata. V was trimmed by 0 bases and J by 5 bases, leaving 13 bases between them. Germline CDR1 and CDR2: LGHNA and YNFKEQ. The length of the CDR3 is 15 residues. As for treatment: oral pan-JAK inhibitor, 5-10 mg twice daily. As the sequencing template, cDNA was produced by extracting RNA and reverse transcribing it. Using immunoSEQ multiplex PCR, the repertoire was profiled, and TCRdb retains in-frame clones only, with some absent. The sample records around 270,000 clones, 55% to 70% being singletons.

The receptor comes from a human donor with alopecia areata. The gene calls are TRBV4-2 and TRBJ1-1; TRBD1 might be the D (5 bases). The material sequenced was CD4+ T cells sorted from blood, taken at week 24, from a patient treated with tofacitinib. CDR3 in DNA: TGTGCCAGCAGCCAAGAGGGGCGAGACGGGACTGAAGCTTTCTTT. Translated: CASSQEGRDGTEAFF.